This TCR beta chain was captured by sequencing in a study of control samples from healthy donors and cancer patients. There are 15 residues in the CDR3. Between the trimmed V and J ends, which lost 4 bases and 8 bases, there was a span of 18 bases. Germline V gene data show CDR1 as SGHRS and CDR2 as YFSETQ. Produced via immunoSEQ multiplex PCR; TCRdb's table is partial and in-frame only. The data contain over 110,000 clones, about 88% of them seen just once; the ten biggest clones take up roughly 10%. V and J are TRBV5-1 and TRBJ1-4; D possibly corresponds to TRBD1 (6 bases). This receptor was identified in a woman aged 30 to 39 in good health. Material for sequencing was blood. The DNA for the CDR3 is TGCGCCAGCAGCCCGGGTGGCAGGGGTTGGGAAAAACTGTTTTTT. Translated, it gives CASSPGGRGWEKLFF.